The clone carrying this T cell receptor (beta chain) was found a few times. Its antigen is still unknown. PCR was performed a second time for about 7 to 11 cycles using a sample-barcoded 5' primer and a J-beta primer mix. TCRdb used MiXCR to reprocess the 5' RACE reads, holding one entry per CDR3 protein. Of about 1 million distinct CDR3 sequences listed, roughly 45% are singletons. CDR1 is SNHLY and CDR2 is FYNNEI in the germline V gene. Trimming cost V 2 bases and J 9 bases, with 8 bases left between them. The CDR3 sequence is 13 residues long. The data were taken from a study of blood T cells in healthy people across ages. Study in general: About one barcoded beta molecule was captured per two T cells (by template switching).

Total RNA, at least 5 micrograms per sample, was extracted from PBMCs. General study results and limits: Roughly linearly, TCR beta diversity per million T cells fell as age increased.

The rearrangement links TRBV2 to TRBJ1-6; D gene unclear. The sequence was collected from a woman aged 55-69 years in good health. The sample taken for sequencing was blood. CDR3 protein: CASSERGSSPLHF. The CDR3 region has the DNA TGTGCCAGCAGTGAACGCGGCAGTTCACCCCTCCACTTT.